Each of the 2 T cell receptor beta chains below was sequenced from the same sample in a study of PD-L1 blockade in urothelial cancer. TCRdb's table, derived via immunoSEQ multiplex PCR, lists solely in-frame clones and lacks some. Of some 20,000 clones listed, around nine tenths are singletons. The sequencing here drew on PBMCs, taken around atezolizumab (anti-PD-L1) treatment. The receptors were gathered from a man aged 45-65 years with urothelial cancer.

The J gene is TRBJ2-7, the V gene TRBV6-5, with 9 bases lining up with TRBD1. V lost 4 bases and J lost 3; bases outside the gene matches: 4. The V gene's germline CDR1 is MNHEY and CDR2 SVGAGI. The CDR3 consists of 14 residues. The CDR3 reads CASSFRDRDYEQYF. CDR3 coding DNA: TGTGCCAGCAGTTTCCGGGACAGGGACTACGAGCAGTACTTC.

This CDR3 is CASQNTGELFF. CDR3 nucleotides: TGTGCCAGCCAGAACACCGGGGAGCTGTTTTTT. The V and J genes are TRBV2 and TRBJ2-2; unclear D gene. This CDR3 contains 11 residues. V lost 8 bases and J lost 1, with 2 bases in between. Germline V CDR1 and CDR2: SNHLY, FYNNEI.